Listed below are T cell receptor beta chains from one sample, sequenced in a study of shared clonotypes between healthy human individuals. TCRdb keeps only in-frame clones here, not all; method: immunoSEQ multiplex PCR. The sample lists millions of clones, roughly nine tenths occurring once. Sequencing was performed on naive CD4+ T cells sorted from blood. The receptors were gathered from a young man in good health. The CDR3 runs from the conserved cysteine through the conserved F or W. Each record gives: CDR3 length, clone size, J gene, V gene, CDR3 protein. Clone sizes are given selectively: once, few, many, or a class where the clone is expanded.

14	once	TRBJ2-3	TRBV9	CASSRQVSTDTQYF
17	-	TRBJ1-3	TRBV7-8	CASSHAERALSGNTIYF
17	-	TRBJ1-3	TRBV28	CASSGVLLMNRGNTIYF
15	-	TRBJ2-7	TRBV6-5	CASSYSRTGGYEQYF
14	-	TRBJ1-1	TRBV19	CASRSQGQNTEAFF
13	-	TRBJ2-5	TRBV19	CASSTFKFETQYF
14	-	TRBJ1-6	TRBV6-1	CASSEVGAGSPLHF
13	-	TRBJ2-5	TRBV7-2	CASSARGRETQYF
15	-	TRBJ1-2	TRBV19	CASSMRTAQGYGYTF
14	-	TRBJ2-3	TRBV10-3	CAIRVGGNTDTQYF
15	-	TRBJ2-7	TRBV28	CASSLFLGDSYEQYF
14	-	TRBJ2-5	TRBV5-4	CASSLEGRWETQYF
14	-	TRBJ1-6	TRBV30	CAWSEWRANSPLHF
16	-	TRBJ1-5	TRBV28	CASSSLTGGGNQPQHF
13	-	TRBJ2-3	TRBV7-2	CASSRNLADTQYF
12	few	TRBJ2-1	TRBV14	CASSQDPSREFF
16	-	TRBJ1-3	TRBV7-6	CASSPRQGATGNTIYF
16	-	TRBJ2-7	TRBV28	CASSSPRQIRSYEQYF
12	-	TRBJ1-1	TRBV2	CASSDPGAEAFF
13	once	TRBJ2-1	TRBV10-3	CAIKNESPDEQFF
15	-	TRBJ2-7	TRBV5-4	CASSEPGLASYEQYF
15	-	TRBJ1-1	TRBV14	CASSLREGWSTEAFF
17	-	TRBJ2-6	TRBV23-1	CAKSQSYGRPGANVLTF